The T cell receptor (beta chain) under discussion was sequenced for a study of identical twins. Regarding the study as a whole: Where beta out-of-frame sequences were concerned, excess twin sharing was weaker.

Remarks on this clonotype: No antigen is known for it.

One entry per CDR3 protein results from TCRdb running MiXCR on the 5' RACE reads. This table holds 600,000 to 850,000 distinct CDR3 sequences, roughly 18% found once. These same records also appear under a second study, on T cells expressing NK-cell markers. As reported in that work: Dominant NKG2C+ clonotypes were found to form about 1.0-7.5% of CD8+ T cells in over five donors. Among four donors, these clonotypes also ranked first in the CD3+CD56-NKG2C+ fraction.

Input material: PBMCs. This clonotype was obtained from a woman in her late teens or twenties in good health.

For the CDR3, the DNA is TGTGCCAGCAGTTACCAGGGCTACTATGGCTACACCTTC. This codes for CASSYQGYYGYTF. The V call is TRBV6-5, the J call TRBJ1-2; D possibly corresponds to TRBD1 (5 bases). Trimming removed 2 bases at V and 3 bases at J, with 7 bases between. CDR1 and CDR2 (germline): MNHEY, SVGAGI. The CDR3 covers 13 residues.